This paragraph reports one T cell receptor beta chain. The antigen is unknown. CDR1 is MDHEN and CDR2 is SYDVKM in the germline V gene. V gave up 7 bases and J gave up 8 bases; unmatched junction bases: 11. The CDR3 runs 14 residues. Clones were sequenced by immunoSEQ multiplex PCR, and TCRdb holds only the in-frame ones, with some missing. The repertoire has about 67,000 clones, roughly 87% of them found once; the top ten carry 3.8%. Time point meaning: week 47, end of study. Each vaccine dose was 300 ug of mutant IDH1 20-mer peptide, with topical imiquimod. This specimen belongs to a study of a mutant IDH1 vaccine in newly diagnosed glioma. Study observations and caveats: Vaccine-induced immune responses occurred in 80% to 95% of patients.

The specimen was PBMCs, collected from a glioma patient whose treatment included an IDH1 peptide vaccine. The rearrangement joins TRBV28 to TRBJ1-2; 9 bases are shared with TRBD1. This sequence was found in a man aged 30-40 years with glioma. The CDR3 DNA reads as TGTGCCAGCACCTTACCGGGACAGGGAATAGGCTACACCTTC. Its translation: CASTLPGQGIGYTF.